One TCR beta chain is described in this entry. It has no known antigen specificity. No base quality values were provided; no much bigger clone lies one nucleotide off. V and J are truncated by 3 bases and 0 bases respectively, leaving an intervening sequence of 8 bases. The germline V gene sets CDR1 to SNHLY and CDR2 to FYNNEI. The CDR3, cysteine through phenylalanine, is 14 amino acids long. The kept DNA is CDR3 alone, 42 bases in frame from the first base. The library was produced with the immunoSEQ multiplex PCR assay. This immuneACCESS table, as held by TCRdb, lists in-frame sequences with V and J called but not all clones. Of the missing ones, under half trace to an unresolved V gene in checked studies; the others have no known cause. In this sample the table shows more than 1,500 clones, roughly 92% of which occur a single time. The ten largest clonotypes hold 1.5% to 2% of the sample. This sample was taken from a study of T cells and Merkel cell carcinoma outcomes (dated by TCRdb to 2019 to 2021). For the study in its entirety: In patients with Merkel cell carcinoma, researchers looked at whether the T-cell repertoire of the tumor, along with T-cell density, could predict clinical outcome.

What the research found in general, with its limitations: The combination of T-cell repertoire features and T-cell density was reported to predict clinical outcomes in patients with Merkel cell carcinoma.

Samples came from patients with Merkel cell carcinoma. Material for sequencing was tumor tissue from Merkel cell carcinoma. This TCR was recovered from a human donor with Merkel cell carcinoma. Rearrangement joined TRBV2 to TRBJ1-2; the D gene is possibly TRBD1, with 5 bases matching. The nucleotide sequence is given as TGTGCCAGCAGTGAGTTAGGGGCTAACTATGGCTACACCTTC. Translated, this is CASSELGANYGYTF.